Listed below are T cell receptor beta chains from one sample, sequenced in a study of T cells after yellow fever vaccination. Each CDR3 protein is one row after TCRdb ran MiXCR on the 5' RACE reads. Of roughly 500,000 distinct CDR3 sequences listed, about 19% are singletons. The material sequenced was PBMCs, taken 15 days after the yellow fever booster vaccination. The receptors shown here come from a man aged 30-40 years who received the YFV17D yellow fever vaccine. Both conserved end residues are part of each CDR3. Each record gives: clone size, J gene, D gene, V gene, CDR3 length, CDR3 protein, CDR3 DNA. The D gene is left open where the match is weak. Expanded clones get a size class; other rows say once, few or many, or leave the size out.

>.|TRBJ2-3|.|TRBV7-9|12
CASTLSGDTQYF
TGTGCCAGCACCCTTAGCGGAGATACGCAGTATTTT
>.|TRBJ2-5|.|TRBV4-1|12
CASKGGDKTQYF
TGCGCCAGCAAGGGGGGTGACAAGACCCAGTACTTC
>.|TRBJ1-1|.|TRBV20-1|13
CSARYRVNTEAFF
TGCAGTGCTAGATATCGGGTGAACACTGAAGCTTTCTTT
>few|TRBJ2-3|TRBD2|TRBV7-2|16
CASSIRAGGGYDTQYF
TGTGCCAGCAGCATTAGGGCGGGAGGCGGGTATGATACGCAGTATTTT
>.|TRBJ2-1|.|TRBV20-1|15
CSASSSPSEVNEQFF
TGCAGTGCCTCATCCTCCCCCTCGGAGGTCAATGAGCAGTTCTTC
>few|TRBJ2-1|.|TRBV28|15
CASSPFGDSYNEQFF
TGTGCCAGCAGTCCCTTTGGGGACTCCTACAATGAGCAGTTCTTC
>.|TRBJ1-2|.|TRBV29-1|14
CSVVTAPGAYGYTF
TGCAGCGTAGTGACAGCCCCGGGGGCCTATGGCTACACCTTC
>.|TRBJ2-7|.|TRBV20-1|12
CSAWDTSYEQYF
TGCAGTGCCTGGGACACATCCTACGAGCAGTACTTC
>.|TRBJ2-5|.|TRBV7-2|15
CASSLGLLDAETQYF
TGTGCCAGCAGCTTAGGCCTTCTAGATGCGGAGACCCAGTACTTC
>many|TRBJ2-3|.|TRBV7-2|12
CASSSLTDTQYF
TGTGCCAGCAGCTCACTCACAGATACGCAGTATTTT
>few|TRBJ1-1|.|TRBV28|11
CASSIPQEAFF
TGTGCCAGCAGCATACCTCAGGAAGCTTTCTTT
>.|TRBJ2-7|.|TRBV7-2|16
CASSSGDGSGSYEQYF
TGTGCCAGCAGCTCCGGGGACGGATCAGGGTCCTACGAGCAGTACTTC
>.|TRBJ2-1|.|TRBV14|14
CASSQGGLRNEQFF
TGTGCCAGCAGTCAAGGGGGGCTACGCAATGAGCAGTTCTTC
>few|TRBJ2-7|TRBD2|TRBV27|15
CASSTGTSGAYEQYF
TGTGCCAGCAGTACAGGGACTAGCGGTGCCTACGAGCAGTACTTC
>.|TRBJ2-7|.|TRBV12-3/TRBV12-4|20
CASSSGLGSGGGLSSYEQYF
TGTGCCAGCAGCTCGGGTCTGGGATCTGGCGGTGGGTTAAGCTCCTACGAGCAGTACTTC
>few|TRBJ2-5|.|TRBV25-1|15
CASSANRPLQETQYF
TGTGCCAGCAGTGCTAACAGGCCATTACAAGAGACCCAGTACTTC
>.|TRBJ2-3|TRBD2|TRBV28|17
CASSELGLAGGPDTQYF
TGTGCCAGCAGCGAGCTTGGACTAGCGGGAGGTCCAGATACGCAGTATTTT
>.|TRBJ2-7|.|TRBV10-1|13
CASSEAPAYEQYF
TGCGCCAGCAGTGAGGCGCCTGCCTACGAGCAGTACTTC
>.|TRBJ2-1|TRBD2|TRBV6-5|14
CASSYPDLSGRVVF
TGTGCCAGCAGTTACCCAGACCTTAGCGGGAGGGTTGTCTTC
>.|TRBJ2-1|TRBD2|TRBV7-3|14
CASNNETSNNEQFF
TGTGCCAGCAATAATGAGACTAGCAACAATGAGCAGTTCTTC
>many|TRBJ2-5|.|TRBV20-1|17
CSAEPEQGHPEQETQYF
TGCAGTGCTGAGCCCGAGCAGGGCCACCCTGAGCAAGAGACCCAGTACTTC
>few|TRBJ2-2|.|TRBV6-2/TRBV6-3|18
CASSYSLTVGTNTGELFF
TGTGCCAGCAGTTACTCGCTGACTGTCGGCACCAACACCGGGGAGCTGTTTTTT
>.|TRBJ2-7|.|TRBV20-1|13
CSARVGSAYEQYF
TGCAGTGCTAGGGTCGGTTCAGCCTACGAGCAGTACTTC
>few|TRBJ1-1|.|TRBV21-1|15
CASSKKCRVNTEAFF
TGTGCCAGCAGCAAAAAGTGCAGGGTGAACACTGAAGCTTTCTTT
>.|TRBJ2-3|.|TRBV28|13
CASSFRAIDTQYF
TGTGCCAGCAGTTTTCGGGCCATAGATACGCAGTATTTT
>few|TRBJ2-7|.|TRBV4-3|14
CASSSGLLIGEQYF
TGCGCCAGCTCTTCGGGACTTCTGATAGGCGAGCAGTACTTC
>.|TRBJ2-1|TRBD2|TRBV12-5|15
CARKREVTSYNEQFF
TGTGCTAGGAAGCGGGAGGTGACCTCCTACAATGAGCAGTTCTTC
>few|TRBJ2-7|TRBD1|TRBV12-3/TRBV12-4|14
CASTLDRAAYEQYF
TGTGCCAGCACCCTTGACAGGGCCGCCTACGAGCAGTACTTC
>.|TRBJ2-5|TRBD2|TRBV11-2|14
CASSQGLAQETQYF
TGTGCCAGCAGTCAGGGACTAGCACAAGAGACCCAGTACTTC
>.|TRBJ2-5|.|TRBV5-1|15
CASSYGSGGRETQYF
TGCGCCAGCAGCTACGGGTCCGGGGGGCGAGAGACCCAGTACTTC
>few|TRBJ1-2|TRBD1|TRBV5-1|15
CASSLSGTGNYGYTF
TGCGCCAGCAGCTTATCCGGGACAGGCAACTATGGCTACACCTTC
>.|TRBJ1-1|.|TRBV20-1|12
CSLPGVGTEAFF
TGCAGCCTTCCAGGGGTTGGGACTGAAGCTTTCTTT
>.|TRBJ2-2|.|TRBV2|16
CASSEARRKNTGELFF
TGTGCCAGCAGTGAAGCTCGGCGGAAAAACACCGGGGAGCTGTTTTTT
>few|TRBJ2-1|.|TRBV20-1|14
CSARNVFKSNEQFF
TGCAGTGCTAGAAACGTGTTTAAATCTAATGAGCAGTTCTTC
>.|TRBJ2-5|.|TRBV18|15
CASSPNAGPQETQYF
TGTGCCAGCTCACCAAACGCGGGCCCCCAAGAGACCCAGTACTTC
>.|TRBJ2-7|TRBD2|TRBV12-3/TRBV12-4|14
CASTGTIIRREQYF
TGTGCCAGCACTGGGACTATTATACGAAGGGAGCAGTACTTC
>few|TRBJ2-1|.|TRBV20-1|14
CRPARDSDITEQFF
TGCAGGCCAGCTAGGGACTCGGACATTACGGAGCAGTTCTTC
>few|TRBJ2-7|TRBD1|TRBV29-1|13
CSAVGQGSYEQYF
TGCAGCGCCGTCGGACAGGGCTCCTACGAGCAGTACTTC
>few|TRBJ1-3|.|TRBV7-2|13
CASRVPSGNTIYF
TGTGCCAGCAGGGTCCCTTCTGGAAACACCATATATTTT
>few|TRBJ2-2|TRBD2|TRBV6-1|15
CASRVAGGPSGELFF
TGTGCCAGCAGAGTAGCGGGAGGGCCGTCCGGGGAGCTGTTTTTT
>few|TRBJ2-3|.|TRBV7-2|15
CASSFSGYSTDTQYF
TGTGCCAGCAGCTTTAGCGGATATAGCACAGATACGCAGTATTTT
>few|TRBJ2-1|.|TRBV5-4|15
CASSFRAASYNEQFF
TGTGCCAGCAGCTTTCGGGCGGCCTCCTACAATGAGCAGTTCTTC
>.|TRBJ2-5|TRBD2|TRBV10-3|16
CAINPGTSGGFGTQYF
TGTGCCATCAACCCTGGGACTAGCGGGGGATTTGGGACCCAGTACTTC
>.|TRBJ2-1|TRBD2|TRBV5-6|18
CASSSNLAGVNTYNEQFF
TGTGCCAGCAGCTCGAACCTAGCGGGAGTGAATACATACAATGAGCAGTTCTTC
>.|TRBJ2-1|TRBD2|TRBV3-1|17
CASSPPLSGTSPNEQFF
TGTGCCAGCAGCCCCCCATTGTCCGGGACTAGCCCCAATGAGCAGTTCTTC
>few|TRBJ2-3|.|TRBV6-2/TRBV6-3|14
CASRTGIATDTQYF
TGTGCCAGCAGAACCGGGATTGCCACAGATACGCAGTATTTT
>few|TRBJ2-5|TRBD2|TRBV10-3|14
CAIRGAAGGETQYF
TGTGCCATCAGGGGGGCTGCGGGAGGAGAGACCCAGTACTTC
>.|TRBJ2-7|.|TRBV2|14
CASSEEGRQQEQYF
TGTGCCAGCAGTGAAGAAGGGAGGCAGCAGGAGCAGTACTTC
>few|TRBJ2-5|TRBD2|TRBV20-1|14
CSARALAGLETQYF
TGCAGTGCTAGAGCACTAGCGGGATTGGAGACCCAGTACTTC
>.|TRBJ1-5|.|TRBV7-2|14
CASSYRDHYQPQHF
TGTGCCAGCAGCTACCGGGACCACTATCAGCCCCAGCATTTT
>.|TRBJ2-5|.|TRBV6-2/TRBV6-3|17
CASSYPRAGRDKETQYF
TGTGCCAGCAGTTACCCCCGGGCAGGGCGGGACAAAGAGACCCAGTACTTC
>.|TRBJ2-2|.|TRBV6-2/TRBV6-3|15
CASTRDSRLAGELFF
TGTGCCAGCACCCGGGACTCCCGGTTGGCCGGGGAGCTGTTTTTT
>.|TRBJ2-2|.|TRBV5-5|13
CASSPQAAGELFF
TGTGCCAGCAGCCCTCAGGCAGCCGGGGAGCTGTTTTTT